These 6 T cell receptor beta chains originate from one sample sequenced in a study of T cells in Graves' hyperthyroidism and ophthalmopathy. The source material, RNA transcripts, was used to amplify TCR beta CDR3 regions. Initially, a first-round RT-PCR of the TCR CDR3 employed the HTBI primer set. MiXCR, run by TCRdb on the multiplex PCR reads, gives a single entry per CDR3 protein. Among over 500,000 distinct CDR3 sequences listed, 17% were seen once. The sample taken for sequencing was blood. The receptors derive from a woman under 30 with Graves' ophthalmopathy.

This clonotype has at least ten counts. This rearrangement joins TRBV5-1 to TRBJ1-2; 11 nucleotides align to TRBD1. The germline V gene encodes CDR1 SGHRS and CDR2 YFSETQ. J was trimmed by 8 bases and V by 0 bases; bases with no gene match: 9. This CDR3 spans 16 amino acids. CDR3 loop: CASSLDGTGGSGGYTF. In nucleotides, the CDR3 is TGCGCCAGCAGCTTGGACGGGACAGGGGGATCTGGAGGCTACACCTTC.

This sequence joins TRBV19 and TRBJ1-1; D is uncertain. In germline, CDR1 is LNHDA, CDR2 SQIVND (reference sequence). The germline V and J ends were trimmed by 5 bases and 3 bases, with 28 bases remaining between them. The length of the CDR3 is 19 residues. The DNA of the CDR3 is TGTGCCAGTAGTGTACGACGGGAGGGATTTTTTTTTTTAGACACTGAAGCTTTCTTT. Translated, it gives CASSVRREGFFFLDTEAFF. The variable domain in full, with the rest retrieved from reference TRBV19 and TRBJ1-1, is DGGITQSPKYLFRKEGQNVTLSCEQNLNHDAMYWYRQDPGQGLRLIYYSQIVNDFQKGDIAEGYSVSREKKESFPLTVTSAQKNPTAFYLCASSVRREGFFFLDTEAFFGQGTRLTVV.

There are many counts of this clonotype. The chain employs TRBV7-9 and TRBJ1-3, with D uncertain. The CDR3 totals 15 residues. The germline CDR1 and CDR2 sequences are SEHNR and FQNEAQ (reference sequence). V dropped 0 bases and J dropped 2 bases, with 8 bases sitting between them. CDR3 sequence: CASSLASGAGNTIYF. Here the CDR3 DNA reads TGTGCCAGCAGCTTAGCTAGCGGGGCTGGAAACACCATATATTTT.

The chain couples TRBV29-1 to TRBJ2-1; weak D call: TRBD2 (6 bases). Trimming cost V 1 base and J 3 bases, with 10 bases left between them. Germline-derived CDR1 and CDR2 are SQVTM and ANQGSEA. This CDR3 comprises 14 residues. The CDR3 DNA reads TGCAGCGTTGAAGTGTCCGGGAGCTACAATGAGCAGTTCTTC. It translates to CSVEVSGSYNEQFF.

This clonotype has a handful of counts. The J gene is TRBJ2-3, the V gene TRBV9; the D is unclear. CDR1 SGDLS and CDR2 YYNGEE come from the germline V gene. The CDR3 covers 16 residues. V lost 4 bases, J lost 0 bases, and 15 bases lay in between. CDR3 residues: CASSPLVLPSTDTQYF. The CDR3 region has the DNA TGTGCCAGCAGCCCCTTGGTCCTTCCTAGCACAGATACGCAGTATTTT.

At least ten counts were recorded for this clonotype. The V and J genes are TRBV29-1 and TRBJ1-1, with D possibly being TRBD1 (6 bases). V was clipped by 3 bases and J by 0 bases, with 20 bases between them. The CDR3 totals 17 residues. Germline V lookup: CDR1 SQVTM, CDR2 ANQGSEA. The DNA of the CDR3 is TGCAGCGTTGAGGGGGGTAGGGTAGGGGGTGTGAACACTGAAGCTTTCTTT. As protein: CSVEGGRVGGVNTEAFF. The complete variable domain, with remaining parts taken from reference TRBV29-1 and TRBJ1-1, reads SAVISQKPSRDICQRGTSLTIQCQVDSQVTMMFWYRQQPGQSLTLIATANQGSEATYESGFVIDKFPISRPNLTFSTLTVSNMSPEDSSIYLCSVEGGRVGGVNTEAFFGQGTRLTVV.